The 20 T cell receptor beta chains reported below all come from one sample, sequenced in a study of T cells in Graves' hyperthyroidism and ophthalmopathy. Amplification yielded TCR beta CDR3 regions, with RNA transcripts as the source. When the TCR CDR3 underwent first-round RT-PCR, the HTBI primer set was used. Using its own MiXCR run on the multiplex PCR reads, TCRdb lists one record per CDR3 protein. The data show nearly 250,000 distinct CDR3 sequences, with roughly 17% seen just once and around 30% held by the top ten. Sample: blood. The receptors here all came from a young woman with Graves' ophthalmopathy.

This clonotype was seen repeatedly, ten times or more. The rearrangement joins TRBV15 to TRBJ2-1; 7 bases align to TRBD2. Looked up from germline, CDR1 is LNHNV and CDR2 is YYDKDF (reference sequence). There are 16 residues in the CDR3. V was clipped by 1 base and J by 4 bases; unmatched bases: 7. DNA for the CDR3: TGTGCCACCAGCAGAGTGGGGGGGAGAGGGTACAATGAGCAGTTCTTC. Translation: CATSRVGGRGYNEQFF.

This clonotype was detected ten times or more. The chain has TRBV28 and TRBJ1-5, with D possibly matching TRBD1 (6 bases). The CDR3 runs to 15 residues. Germline CDR1 and CDR2: MDHEN and SYDVKM. The germline V and J ends were trimmed by 3 bases and 3 bases, with 12 bases remaining between them. The CDR3 sequence is CASSFNRVDNQPQHF. The DNA of the CDR3 is TGTGCCAGCAGTTTTAACAGGGTGGACAATCAGCCCCAGCATTTT.

At least ten counts were recorded for this clonotype. This chain uses TRBV5-1 with TRBJ1-1, with 8 positions matching TRBD1. Trimming cost V 3 bases and J 5 bases; bases outside gene matches: 12. This CDR3 has 16 amino acids. Germline CDR1 SGHRS, CDR2 YFSETQ. The DNA for the CDR3 is TGCGCCAGCAGCTCTACCAGGGGGCGGGGAAGGACTGAAGCTTTCTTT. Translated, it gives CASSSTRGRGRTEAFF.

A remark on this clonotype: A much more abundant neighbour one base away suggests this may be a read error. V usage is TRBV3-1 and J usage is TRBJ2-5, with 9 bases matching TRBD2. The CDR3 loop spans 15 amino acids. Germline loops: CDR1 LGHDT, CDR2 YNNKEL (reference sequence). After removal of 0 bases from V and 7 bases from J, the junction contained 6 bases not matched to a gene. In DNA, the CDR3 is TGTGCCAGCAGCCAAGATCTCCGCGGGGGGGGGACCCAGTACTTC. It encodes CASSQDLRGGGTQYF.

This clonotype was found many times. The chain employs TRBV20-1 and TRBJ2-7; perhaps TRBD2 as D (6 bases). This CDR3 is 11 amino acids long. Trimming cost V 3 bases and J 4 bases, with 7 bases left between them. Germline V gene data show CDR1 as DFQATT and CDR2 as SNEGSKA (reference sequence). The CDR3, as DNA: TGCAGTGCTAGGGAGGGGTACGAGCAGTACTTC. It is translated as CSAREGYEQYF.

This chain uses TRBV28 with TRBJ2-4; 7 bases fit TRBD2. V shed 1 base and J 4 bases; nucleotides not matched to a gene: 4. CDR3 length equals 15 residues. Germline assignment: CDR1 MDHEN and CDR2 SYDVKM. In DNA, the CDR3 is TGTGCCAGCAGTTTATACAGCGGGGCTAAAAACATTCAGTACTTC. Translated, it gives CASSLYSGAKNIQYF.

This clonotype was recorded many times. V is TRBV24-1 and J is TRBJ1-5, with D tentatively TRBD1 (6 bases). The CDR3 spans 15 residues. Per the germline V gene, CDR1 is KGHDR and CDR2 is SFDVKD. Trimming cost V 3 bases and J 4 bases, with 12 bases left between them. The CDR3 bases are TGTGCCACCAGTGATGGGGGGGGGCTTAATCAGCCCCAGCATTTT. Translated, it gives CATSDGGGLNQPQHF.

This clonotype occurred a few times. The V and J genes are TRBV25-1 and TRBJ1-2, with 10 nucleotides matching TRBD1. CDR1 is MGHDK and CDR2 is SYGVNS in the germline V gene. With 8 bases clipped from V and 8 bases from J, the junction kept 8 bases outside the gene matches. CDR3 size: 13 residues. The CDR3 DNA sequence: TGTGCCAGCGGGCCGGGGACAGGGGACGGCTACACCTTC. Encoded protein: CASGPGTGDGYTF.

This clonotype was counted ten times or more. The V gene is TRBV20-1, the J gene TRBJ1-1; TRBD1 agrees at 8 bases. The length of the CDR3 is 15 residues. Germline CDR1 reads DFQATT; CDR2 reads SNEGSKA (reference sequence). Trimming removed 0 bases from V and 7 bases from J; junction bases left unmatched: 10. CDR3 protein: CSARDATGAGDEAFF. The CDR3 nucleotides are TGCAGTGCTAGAGATGCGACAGGGGCGGGGGATGAAGCTTTCTTT.

This clonotype was seen ten or more times. The rearrangement links TRBV6-1 to TRBJ2-7; D is possibly TRBD2 (6 bases). Deletions cut 6 bases from V and 1 base from J, with 10 bases between. This CDR3 has 13 residues. The V gene's germline CDR1 is MNHNS and CDR2 SASEGT. The CDR3, as DNA: TGTGCCAGCAGCTCACTAGCATCCTACGAGCAGTACTTC. Amino acids: CASSSLASYEQYF.

This clonotype appeared many times. The rearrangement links TRBV20-1 to TRBJ2-7, with 7 nucleotides matching TRBD2. CDR3 length equals 13 residues. Germline V gene data show CDR1 as DFQATT and CDR2 as SNEGSKA (reference sequence). J gave up 2 bases and V 3 bases, and 4 bases lay outside the gene matches. CDR3 nucleotide sequence: TGCAGTGCTAGGGGCGGGAGCGCCTACGAGCAGTACTTC. Protein sequence: CSARGGSAYEQYF.

In its sample, this clonotype was seen many times. J is TRBJ2-1 and V is TRBV3-1, with TRBD2 matching 8 bases. This CDR3 is built from 15 residues. V gave up 0 bases and J gave up 4 bases; unmatched junction bases: 2. Germline lookup yields CDR1 LGHDT and CDR2 YNNKEL (reference sequence). CDR3 loop: CASSQDGLAYNEQFF. CDR3 DNA: TGTGCCAGCAGCCAAGATGGACTAGCTTACAATGAGCAGTTCTTC.

The sample holds a few counts of this clonotype. The chain employs TRBV29-1 and TRBJ2-7, with TRBD2 matching over 16 bases. The V gene's germline CDR1 is SQVTM and CDR2 ANQGSEA. This CDR3 has 18 residues. Trimming at V came to 6 bases and at J to 3 bases, leaving 14 bases not matched to a gene. The CDR3 nucleotides read TGCAGCGTCTCCTACCCCGGGACTAGCGGGAGGGGGGACTACGAGCAGTACTTC. This encodes CSVSYPGTSGRGDYEQYF.

The chain has TRBV20-1 and TRBJ1-1, with TRBD1 identical over 8 bases. Germline V gives CDR1 DFQATT, CDR2 SNEGSKA (reference sequence). This CDR3 comprises 14 residues. Trimming at V came to 1 base and at J to 5 bases, leaving 6 bases not matched to a gene. CDR3 region: CSARVKGTGTEAFF. The DNA for the CDR3 is TGCAGTGCTAGAGTTAAGGGGACAGGTACTGAAGCTTTCTTT.

This clonotype came up many times. V is TRBV30 and J is TRBJ2-7; tentative D call: TRBD2 (5 bases). The germline V and J ends were trimmed by 3 bases and 5 bases, with 8 bases remaining between them. CDR3 size: 11 residues. CDR1 and CDR2 (germline): GTSNPN, SVGIG (reference sequence). The CDR3 protein is CAWRVGDEQYF. The CDR3 region has the DNA TGTGCCTGGAGAGTCGGGGACGAGCAGTACTTC.

Ten or more counts support this clonotype. The rearrangement joins TRBV19 to TRBJ2-1; D is uncertain. Trimming shortened V by 5 bases and J by 6 bases, and 8 bases separated the two germline ends. CDR3 length equals 12 residues. Germline V lookup: CDR1 LNHDA, CDR2 SQIVND (reference sequence). CDR3 region: CASSAVLNEQFF. The CDR3 DNA reads as TGTGCCAGTAGTGCGGTCCTCAATGAGCAGTTCTTC.

A note on this clonotype: With a much larger clone just one base away, this may be a read error. This rearrangement joins TRBV4-2 to TRBJ2-2; the D is unclear. The length of the CDR3 is 16 residues. Germline values: CDR1 LGHNA, CDR2 YNFKEQ. The CDR3 reads CASGQGAETIYGELFF. CDR3 DNA: TGTGCCAGCGGCCAAGGAGCAGAGACGATTTACGGGGAGCTGTTTTTT.

At least ten counts were recorded for this clonotype. The chain links TRBV10-3 to TRBJ1-2, with 12 bases identical to TRBD1. The CDR3 sequence is 13 residues long. Germline CDR1 ENHRY, CDR2 SYGVKD. V gave up 6 bases and J gave up 8 bases; unmatched junction bases: 4. The CDR3 bases are TGTGCCATCAGGGGACAGGGGGCGCGAGGCTACACCTTC. This translates into CAIRGQGARGYTF.

This clonotype was found many times. This sequence joins TRBV28 and TRBJ2-1; possible D gene TRBD1, 5 bases. Deletions cut 1 base from V and 5 bases from J, with 12 bases between. The CDR3 has 15 residues. The V gene's germline CDR1 is MDHEN and CDR2 SYDVKM. CDR3 residues: CASSLLTGRNNEQFF. The CDR3 DNA reads as TGTGCCAGCAGTTTATTAACAGGAAGGAACAATGAGCAGTTCTTC.

The chain uses TRBV19 and TRBJ2-3; 11 nucleotides agree with TRBD2. J gave up 4 bases and V 6 bases, and 9 bases lay outside the gene matches. Per germline, CDR1 LNHDA and CDR2 SQIVND (reference sequence). This CDR3 spans 16 amino acids. DNA for the CDR3: TGTGCCAGTAGCGGGAACCAGGGACTAGCGGCAGATACGCAGTATTTT. Its translation is CASSGNQGLAADTQYF.